The subject of this entry is one T cell receptor (beta chain). As yet, its antigen is unknown. Assay used: immunoSEQ multiplex PCR; TCRdb lists only in-frame clones, some missing. The table lists around 8,800 clones, less than 25% of them singletons. CDR3 length: 12 residues. With 6 bases removed from V and 2 bases from J, the gap between germline ends came to 7 bases. Germline CDR1 and CDR2: KGHSH and LQKENI. Treatment denoted: randomized to nivolumab then ipilimumab (arm A) or the reverse (arm B). The data derive from a study of sequential checkpoint blockade in melanoma. Whole-study findings and limits: Mutational load did not correlate with tumor T-cell fraction or clonality.

The sequenced sample was tumor tissue (inferred from file names), obtained from a patient given nivolumab and ipilimumab in sequence. The chain has TRBV18 and TRBJ1-1; D not certain. The TCR sequence derives from a human donor with melanoma. The chain's CDR3 is CASSPPNTEAFF. CDR3 bases: TGTGCCAGCTCCCCCCCCAACACTGAAGCTTTCTTT.